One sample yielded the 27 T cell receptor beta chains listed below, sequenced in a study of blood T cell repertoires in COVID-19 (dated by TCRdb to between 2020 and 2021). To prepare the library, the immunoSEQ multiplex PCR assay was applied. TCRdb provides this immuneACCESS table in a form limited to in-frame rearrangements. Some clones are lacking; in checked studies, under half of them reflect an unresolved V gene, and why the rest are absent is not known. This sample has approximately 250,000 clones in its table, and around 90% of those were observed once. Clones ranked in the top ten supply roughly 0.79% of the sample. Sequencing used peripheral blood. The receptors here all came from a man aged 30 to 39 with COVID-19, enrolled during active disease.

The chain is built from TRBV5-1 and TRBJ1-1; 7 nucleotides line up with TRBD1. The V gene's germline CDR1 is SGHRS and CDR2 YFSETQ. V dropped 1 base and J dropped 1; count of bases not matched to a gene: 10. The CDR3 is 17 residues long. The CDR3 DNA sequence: TGCGCCAGCAGCTTGAGGGCGACAGGGCTGGGGAACACTGAAGCTTTCTTT. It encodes CASSLRATGLGNTEAFF. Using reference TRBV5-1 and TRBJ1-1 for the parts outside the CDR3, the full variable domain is KAGVTQTPRYLIKTRGQQVTLSCSPISGHRSVSWYQQTPGQGLQFLFEYFSETQRNKGNFPGRFSGRQFSNSRSEMNVSTLELGDSALYLCASSLRATGLGNTEAFFGQGTRLTVV.

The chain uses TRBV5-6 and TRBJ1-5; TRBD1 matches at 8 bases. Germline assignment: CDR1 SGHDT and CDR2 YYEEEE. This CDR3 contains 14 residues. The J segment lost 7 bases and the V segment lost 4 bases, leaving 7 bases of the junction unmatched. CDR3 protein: CASSQRDRQQPQHF. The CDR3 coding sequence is TGTGCCAGCAGCCAACGGGACAGGCAGCAGCCCCAGCATTTT.

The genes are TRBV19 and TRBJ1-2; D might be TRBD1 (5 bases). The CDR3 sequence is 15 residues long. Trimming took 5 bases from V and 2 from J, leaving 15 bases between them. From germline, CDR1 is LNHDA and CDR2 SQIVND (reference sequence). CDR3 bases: TGTGCCAGTAGTTCGGGCAGGGCTACCAACTATGGCTACACCTTC. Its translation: CASSSGRATNYGYTF.

The CDR3 nucleotides are TGTGCCAGCAGCTTAGGCGGGGGAGCGCAGTTCTTC. Translation: CASSLGGGAQFF. The chain carries TRBV13 and TRBJ2-1; possible D gene TRBD2, 6 bases. Germline CDR1 is PRHDT and CDR2 is FYEKMQ (reference sequence). CDR3 length: 12 residues. V was cut by 0 bases and J by 12 bases, with 9 bases left in between. Drawing the rest from reference TRBV13 and TRBJ2-1, the complete variable domain is AAGVIQSPRHLIKEKRETATLKCYPIPRHDTVYWYQQGPGQDPQFLISFYEKMQSDKGSIPDRFSAQQFSDYHSELNMSSLELGDSALYFCASSLGGGAQFFGPGTRLTVL.

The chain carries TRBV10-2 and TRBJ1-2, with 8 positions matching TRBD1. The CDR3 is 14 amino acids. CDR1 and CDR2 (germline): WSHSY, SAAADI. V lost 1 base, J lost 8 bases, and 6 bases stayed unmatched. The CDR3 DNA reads TGCGCCAGCAGTGAGTTCCAGGGGGCGAAGGGCTACACCTTC. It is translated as CASSEFQGAKGYTF.

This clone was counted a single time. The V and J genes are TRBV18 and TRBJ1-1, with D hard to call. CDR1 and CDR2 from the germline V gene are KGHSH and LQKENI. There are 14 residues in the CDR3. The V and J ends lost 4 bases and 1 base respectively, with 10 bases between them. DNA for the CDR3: TGTGCCAGCTCACTAGAGTTCGGGAACACTGAAGCTTTCTTT. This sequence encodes CASSLEFGNTEAFF.

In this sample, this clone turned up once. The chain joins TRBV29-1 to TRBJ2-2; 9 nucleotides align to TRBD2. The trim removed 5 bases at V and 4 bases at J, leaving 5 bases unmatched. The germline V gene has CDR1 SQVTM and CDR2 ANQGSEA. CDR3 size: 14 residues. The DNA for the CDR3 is TGCAGCGTTAGCGGGGGGCTCATCACCGGGGAGCTGTTTTTT. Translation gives CSVSGGLITGELFF.

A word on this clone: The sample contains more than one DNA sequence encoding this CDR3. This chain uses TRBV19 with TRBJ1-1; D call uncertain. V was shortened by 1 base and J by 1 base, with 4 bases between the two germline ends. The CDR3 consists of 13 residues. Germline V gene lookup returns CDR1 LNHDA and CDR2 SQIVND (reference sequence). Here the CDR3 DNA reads TGTGCCAGTAGTATAGGCAGGAACACTGAAGCTTTCTTT. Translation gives CASSIGRNTEAFF.

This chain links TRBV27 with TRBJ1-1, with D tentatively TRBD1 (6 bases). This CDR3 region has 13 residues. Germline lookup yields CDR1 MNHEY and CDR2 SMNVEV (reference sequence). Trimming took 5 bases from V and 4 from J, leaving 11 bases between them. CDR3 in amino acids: CASSRGAGTEAFF. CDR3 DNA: TGTGCCAGCAGTCGGGGGGCGGGCACTGAAGCTTTCTTT.

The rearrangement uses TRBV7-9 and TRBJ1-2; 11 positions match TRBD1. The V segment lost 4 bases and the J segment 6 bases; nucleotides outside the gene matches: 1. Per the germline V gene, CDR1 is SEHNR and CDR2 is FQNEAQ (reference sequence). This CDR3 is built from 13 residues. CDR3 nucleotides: TGTGCCAGCAGCTCGGACAGGGGGCATGGCTACACCTTC. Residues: CASSSDRGHGYTF.

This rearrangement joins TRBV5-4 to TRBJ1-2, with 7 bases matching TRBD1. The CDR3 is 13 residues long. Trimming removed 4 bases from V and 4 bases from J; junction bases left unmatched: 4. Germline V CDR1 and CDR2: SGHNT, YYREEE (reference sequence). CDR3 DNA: TGTGCCAGCAGCCTGGACAGGATCTATGGCTACACCTTC. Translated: CASSLDRIYGYTF.

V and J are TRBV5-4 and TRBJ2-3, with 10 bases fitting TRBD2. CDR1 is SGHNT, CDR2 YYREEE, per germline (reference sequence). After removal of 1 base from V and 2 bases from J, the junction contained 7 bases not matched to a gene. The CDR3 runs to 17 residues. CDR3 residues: CASSLPVAGGSTDTQYF. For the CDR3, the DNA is TGTGCCAGCAGCTTGCCCGTAGCGGGGGGTTCCACAGATACGCAGTATTTT.

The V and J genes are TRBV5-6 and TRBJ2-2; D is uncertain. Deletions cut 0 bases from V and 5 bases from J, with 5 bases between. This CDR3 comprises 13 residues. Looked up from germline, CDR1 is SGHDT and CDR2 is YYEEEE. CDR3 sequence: CASSLERTGELFF. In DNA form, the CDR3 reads TGTGCCAGCAGCTTGGAGCGAACCGGGGAGCTGTTTTTT. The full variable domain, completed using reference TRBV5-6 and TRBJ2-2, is DAGVTQSPTHLIKTRGQQVTLRCSPKSGHDTVSWYQQALGQGPQFIFQYYEEEERQRGNFPDRFSGHQFPNYSSELNVNALLLGDSALYLCASSLERTGELFFGEGSRLTVL.

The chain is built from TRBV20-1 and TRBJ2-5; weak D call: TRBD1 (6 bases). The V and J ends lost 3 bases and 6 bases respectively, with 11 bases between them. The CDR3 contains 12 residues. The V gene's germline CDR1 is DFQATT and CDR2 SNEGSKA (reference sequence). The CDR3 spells CSASKQGQTQYF. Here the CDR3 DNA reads TGCAGTGCTAGTAAACAGGGTCAGACCCAGTACTTC.

In DNA, the CDR3 is TGTGCCAGCAGCTTGACGGGACAGGGAAACACCATATATTTT. Encoded protein: CASSLTGQGNTIYF. V usage is TRBV5-5 and J usage is TRBJ1-3; 7 bases match TRBD1. The CDR3 has 14 amino acids. Looked up from germline, CDR1 is SGHKS and CDR2 is YYEKEE (reference sequence). V lost 1 base, J lost 4 bases, and 2 bases stayed unmatched. The variable domain in full, with the rest retrieved from reference TRBV5-5 and TRBJ1-3, is DAGVTQSPTHLIKTRGQQVTLRCSPISGHKSVSWYQQVLGQGPQFIFQYYEKEERGRGNFPDRFSARQFPNYSSELNVNALLLGDSALYLCASSLTGQGNTIYFGEGSWLTVV.

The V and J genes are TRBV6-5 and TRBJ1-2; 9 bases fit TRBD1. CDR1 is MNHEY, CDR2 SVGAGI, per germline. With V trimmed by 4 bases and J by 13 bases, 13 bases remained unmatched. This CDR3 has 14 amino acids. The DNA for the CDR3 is TGTGCCAGCAGTTTACATATAGGGACAGGGTCTCTCACCTTC. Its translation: CASSLHIGTGSLTF.

CDR3 in amino acids: CASSLPVSSYNEQFF. The CDR3 DNA sequence: TGTGCCAGCAGCTTACCAGTAAGCTCCTACAATGAGCAGTTCTTC. The chain recombines TRBV5-4 with TRBJ2-1; D gene unclear. The CDR3 extends over 15 amino acids. Germline CDR1 is SGHNT and CDR2 is YYREEE (reference sequence). V gave up 2 bases and J gave up 0 bases, with 9 bases separating them.

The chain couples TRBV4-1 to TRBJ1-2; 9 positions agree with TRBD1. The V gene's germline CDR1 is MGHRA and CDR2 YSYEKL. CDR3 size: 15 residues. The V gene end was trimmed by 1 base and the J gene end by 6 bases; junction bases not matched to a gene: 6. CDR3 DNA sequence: TGCGCCAGCAGCCAAGGTGACAGGGGGGGCGATGGCTACACCTTC. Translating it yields CASSQGDRGGDGYTF.

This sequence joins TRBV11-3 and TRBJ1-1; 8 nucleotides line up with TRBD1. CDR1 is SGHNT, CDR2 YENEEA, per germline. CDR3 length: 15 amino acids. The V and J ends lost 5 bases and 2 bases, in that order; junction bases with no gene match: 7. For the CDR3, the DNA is TGTGCCAGCAGCCCTGGACAGGGCACCAACACTGAAGCTTTCTTT. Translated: CASSPGQGTNTEAFF.

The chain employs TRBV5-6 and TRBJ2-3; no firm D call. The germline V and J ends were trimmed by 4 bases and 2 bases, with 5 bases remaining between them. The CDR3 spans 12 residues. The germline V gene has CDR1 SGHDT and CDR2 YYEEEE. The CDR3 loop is CASSPYTDTQYF. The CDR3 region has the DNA TGTGCCAGCAGCCCCTACACAGATACGCAGTATTTT.

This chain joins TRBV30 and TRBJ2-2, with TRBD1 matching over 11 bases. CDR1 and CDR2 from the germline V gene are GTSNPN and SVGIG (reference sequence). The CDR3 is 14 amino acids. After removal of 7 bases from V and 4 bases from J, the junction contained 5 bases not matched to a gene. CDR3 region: CASDRGRVTGELFF. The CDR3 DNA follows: TGTGCCTCGGACAGGGGGCGCGTCACCGGGGAGCTGTTTTTT.

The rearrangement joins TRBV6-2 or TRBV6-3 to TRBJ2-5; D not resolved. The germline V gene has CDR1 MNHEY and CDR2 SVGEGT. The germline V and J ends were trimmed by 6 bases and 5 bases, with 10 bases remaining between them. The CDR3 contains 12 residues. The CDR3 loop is CASSSRVETQYF. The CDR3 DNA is TGTGCCAGCAGCTCCCGGGTTGAGACCCAGTACTTC.

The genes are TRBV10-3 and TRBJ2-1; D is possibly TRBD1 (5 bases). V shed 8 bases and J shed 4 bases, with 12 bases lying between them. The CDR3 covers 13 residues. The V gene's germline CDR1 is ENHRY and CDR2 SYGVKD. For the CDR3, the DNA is TGTGCCATCTTAGGGGTGGGATACAATGAGCAGTTCTTC. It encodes CAILGVGYNEQFF.

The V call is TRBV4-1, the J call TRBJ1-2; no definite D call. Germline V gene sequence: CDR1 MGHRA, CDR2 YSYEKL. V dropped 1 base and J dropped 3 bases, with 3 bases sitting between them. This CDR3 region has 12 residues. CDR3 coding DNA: TGCGCCAGCAGCCAAGCGGACTATGGCTACACCTTC. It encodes CASSQADYGYTF.

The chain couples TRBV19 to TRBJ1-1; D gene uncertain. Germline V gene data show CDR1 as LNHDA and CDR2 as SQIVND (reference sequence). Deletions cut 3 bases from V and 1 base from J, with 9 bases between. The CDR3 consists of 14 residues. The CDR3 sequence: CASSMYRRNTEAFF. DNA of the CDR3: TGTGCCAGTAGTATGTACAGAAGGAACACTGAAGCTTTCTTT.

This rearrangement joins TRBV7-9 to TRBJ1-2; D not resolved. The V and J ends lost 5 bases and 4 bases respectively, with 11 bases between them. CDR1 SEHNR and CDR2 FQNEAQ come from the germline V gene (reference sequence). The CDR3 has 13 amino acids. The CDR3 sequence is CASSPDISYGYTF. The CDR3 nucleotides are TGTGCCAGCAGCCCAGACATAAGCTATGGCTACACCTTC.

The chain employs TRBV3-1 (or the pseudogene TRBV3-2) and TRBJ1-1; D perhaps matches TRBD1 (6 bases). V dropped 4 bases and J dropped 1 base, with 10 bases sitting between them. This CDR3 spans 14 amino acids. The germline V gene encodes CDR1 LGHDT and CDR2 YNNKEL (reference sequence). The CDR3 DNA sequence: TGTGCCAGCAGCCTCCGGACAGAGAACACTGAAGCTTTCTTT. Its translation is CASSLRTENTEAFF.